Below, 24 T cell receptor beta chains from the same sample are listed, as sequenced in a study of control samples from healthy donors and cancer patients. Here immunoSEQ multiplex PCR was the method, and the copy in TCRdb shows in-frame clones only, minus some. The repertoire consists of about 150,000 clones, with more than 85% occurring once and the leading ten covering 5.5% to 7.5%. Sequenced: blood. The receptor source for this set is a man between 18 and 29 years old in good health.

This chain links TRBV4-2 with TRBJ2-6, with TRBD2 matching 7 bases. CDR3 size: 15 residues. Germline lookup yields CDR1 LGHNA and CDR2 YNFKEQ. The ends lost 5 bases at V and 0 bases at J; junction bases unmatched: 1. The CDR3 sequence: CASSREGSGANVLTF. The CDR3 DNA follows: TGTGCCAGCAGCAGGGAGGGCTCTGGGGCCAACGTCCTGACTTTC.

The chain carries TRBV7-9 and TRBJ2-3; tentatively, D is TRBD2 (5 bases). CDR1 SEHNR and CDR2 FQNEAQ come from the germline V gene (reference sequence). V gave up 4 bases and J gave up 1 base, with 9 bases separating them. The CDR3 length is 14 residues. The chain's CDR3 is CASSSWTGTDTQYF. CDR3 DNA: TGTGCCAGCAGCTCCTGGACTGGCACAGATACGCAGTATTTT.

The chain employs TRBV6-5 and TRBJ2-5; no clear D. The germline gives CDR1 MNHEY, CDR2 SVGAGI. V shed 0 bases and J shed 1 base, with 3 bases lying between them. This CDR3 comprises 13 residues. CDR3 loop: CASSYSVQETQYF. The CDR3 nucleotides read TGTGCCAGCAGTTACTCGGTCCAAGAGACCCAGTACTTC.

V is TRBV27 and J is TRBJ1-1; tentative D call: TRBD1 (6 bases). Trimming removed 6 bases from V and 2 bases from J, with 13 bases in between. Germline V lookup: CDR1 MNHEY, CDR2 SMNVEV (reference sequence). The CDR3 has 14 amino acids. Written as DNA, the CDR3 is TGTGCCAGCAGCCAAAGGGGGATCAACACTGAAGCTTTCTTT. Translated, it gives CASSQRGINTEAFF.

The chain employs TRBV19 and TRBJ2-2; the match to TRBD1 covers 8 bases. Germline V lookup: CDR1 LNHDA, CDR2 SQIVND (reference sequence). The ends lost 6 bases at V and 3 bases at J; junction bases unmatched: 3. This CDR3 has 14 amino acids. The CDR3 protein is CASRGTGDTGELFF. The DNA for the CDR3 is TGTGCCAGTAGGGGGACAGGCGACACCGGGGAGCTGTTTTTT.

The J gene is TRBJ1-4, the V gene TRBV7-9; the D is unclear. Deletions cut 1 base from V and 6 bases from J, with 24 bases between. The germline CDR1 and CDR2 sequences are SEHNR and FQNEAQ (reference sequence). This CDR3 has 19 residues. CDR3 amino acids: CASSLGIREFLTSDEKLFF. The DNA for the CDR3 is TGTGCCAGCAGCTTAGGAATTAGGGAATTTTTAACATCGGATGAAAAACTGTTTTTT.

This chain uses TRBV5-1 with TRBJ2-2; 7 nucleotides agree with TRBD1. Germline trimming cut 1 base from V and 6 bases from J; bases unmatched to any gene: 9. The CDR3 covers 16 residues. Germline V gives CDR1 SGHRS, CDR2 YFSETQ. The CDR3 DNA is TGCGCCAGCAGCTTGAGCCGCGACAGGGTTCCCGGGGAGCTGTTTTTT. It yields the protein CASSLSRDRVPGELFF.

The chain employs TRBV15 and TRBJ1-2; perhaps TRBD1 as D (5 bases). The CDR3 runs to 19 residues. The germline V gene has CDR1 LNHNV and CDR2 YYDKDF (reference sequence). The V end was cut by 0 bases, the J end by 4 bases, with 24 bases between. CDR3 sequence: CATSRDPGSKGRRSYGYTF. CDR3 bases: TGTGCCACCAGCAGAGATCCGGGGTCGAAGGGGCGCAGGAGCTATGGCTACACCTTC.

The gene calls are TRBV6-2 or TRBV6-3 and TRBJ2-7; the match to TRBD2 covers 8 bases. V lost 9 bases and J lost 2; bases outside the gene matches: 3. Germline lookup yields CDR1 MNHEY and CDR2 SVGEGT. This CDR3 contains 12 residues. CDR3 in DNA: TGTGCCAGTAGCGGGAATACCTACGAGCAGTACTTC. Protein product: CASSGNTYEQYF.

In the case of this clone: The CDR3 does not end in the conserved phenylalanine or tryptophan, so this is likely a read error. The chain links TRBV27 to TRBJ1-2; D is perhaps TRBD1 (5 bases). Trimming removed 5 bases from V and 5 bases from J, with 12 bases in between. The CDR3 has 13 residues. Germline loops: CDR1 MNHEY, CDR2 SMNVEV (reference sequence). The CDR3 spells CASSVERGYGYTS. The CDR3, as DNA: TGTGCCAGCAGTGTAGAGAGGGGTTATGGCTACACCTCC.

This chain connects TRBV11-3 to TRBJ2-7, with 9 bases lining up with TRBD1. CDR3 length: 15 amino acids. Germline V gene data show CDR1 as SGHNT and CDR2 as YENEEA. With 5 bases clipped from V and 4 bases from J, the junction kept 9 bases outside the gene matches. CDR3 sequence: CASSLEGQGIYEQYF. DNA of the CDR3: TGTGCCAGCAGCCTCGAAGGACAGGGGATTTACGAGCAGTACTTC.

The rearrangement links TRBV13 to TRBJ2-1, with unresolved D. V lost 3 bases and J lost 10, with 13 bases in between. CDR1 and CDR2 from the germline V gene are PRHDT and FYEKMQ (reference sequence). The CDR3 sequence is 13 residues long. In nucleotides, the CDR3 is TGTGCCAGCAGCTTTTTATTGCTCGGGGAGCAGTTCTTC. It translates to CASSFLLLGEQFF. Full variable domain (remainder filled in from reference TRBV13 and TRBJ2-1): AAGVIQSPRHLIKEKRETATLKCYPIPRHDTVYWYQQGPGQDPQFLISFYEKMQSDKGSIPDRFSAQQFSDYHSELNMSSLELGDSALYFCASSFLLLGEQFFGPGTRLTVL.

V and J are TRBV13 and TRBJ1-1; D gene uncertain. Trimming cost V 10 bases and J 3 bases, with 15 bases left between them. CDR1 and CDR2 (germline): PRHDT, FYEKMQ (reference sequence). CDR3 length equals 13 residues. The CDR3 DNA is TGTGCCACCACAACCTGGGTTGACACTGAAGCTTTCTTT. This gives the protein CATTTWVDTEAFF.

This clone was seen a few times. Other DNA sequences in the sample encode the same CDR3. V usage is TRBV9 and J usage is TRBJ2-2; D ambiguous. Germline CDR1 and CDR2: SGDLS and YYNGEE. V was trimmed by 0 bases and J by 4 bases, leaving 4 bases between them. This CDR3 comprises 13 residues. The CDR3 sequence is CASSVGVTGELFF. In DNA, the CDR3 is TGTGCCAGCAGCGTAGGGGTCACCGGGGAGCTGTTTTTT.

The chain employs TRBV5-1 and TRBJ2-1, with D maybe TRBD2 (7 bases). The CDR3 has 15 residues. V dropped 4 bases and J dropped 4 bases, with 15 bases sitting between them. CDR1 and CDR2 from the germline V gene are SGHRS and YFSETQ. The CDR3 DNA follows: TGCGCCAGCAGCCCCGGTAGGGGGGGTTACAATGAGCAGTTCTTC. Translation gives CASSPGRGGYNEQFF.

The V and J genes are TRBV4-3 and TRBJ2-4; 7 bases agree with TRBD1. CDR1 is LGHNA, CDR2 YSLEER, per germline. V shed 1 base and J 6 bases; nucleotides not matched to a gene: 6. This CDR3 is 15 amino acids long. The chain's CDR3 is CASSQVKGAGNIQYF. CDR3 nucleotide sequence: TGCGCCAGCAGCCAAGTAAAGGGGGCCGGAAACATTCAGTACTTC.

The rearrangement joins TRBV25-1 to TRBJ1-4, with a weak D call TRBD1 (5 bases). Germline V gives CDR1 MGHDK, CDR2 SYGVNS. The CDR3 is made up of 15 amino acids. With 3 bases removed from V and 5 bases from J, the gap between germline ends came to 13 bases. The CDR3 loop reads CASSDPGTSNEKLFF. CDR3 in DNA: TGTGCCAGCAGTGATCCTGGGACGTCAAATGAAAAACTGTTTTTT.

The V gene is TRBV6-4, the J gene TRBJ2-1; tentative D call: TRBD2 (6 bases). Germline V lookup: CDR1 MRHNA, CDR2 SNTAGT. CDR3 length equals 16 residues. V was pared by 0 bases and J by 0 bases, with 9 bases between. The CDR3 protein is CASSDSGGSSYNEQFF. The CDR3 nucleotides are TGTGCCAGCAGTGACTCGGGGGGTAGCTCCTACAATGAGCAGTTCTTC.

The gene calls are TRBV3-1 (or the pseudogene TRBV3-2) and TRBJ1-4, with a tentative D call TRBD1 (5 bases). Germline loops: CDR1 LGHDT, CDR2 YNNKEL (reference sequence). The V and J ends lost 3 bases and 8 bases respectively, with 19 bases between them. CDR3 length: 16 amino acids. The CDR3, as DNA: TGTGCCAGCAGCCAGGGGACTGCGACCGCCCGGGAAAAACTGTTTTTT. Protein product: CASSQGTATAREKLFF.

The chain uses TRBV9 and TRBJ1-4; TRBD1 aligns across 9 bases. This CDR3 is built from 14 residues. The J segment lost 8 bases and the V segment lost 4 bases, leaving 6 bases of the junction unmatched. CDR1 and CDR2 from the germline V gene are SGDLS and YYNGEE. DNA of the CDR3: TGTGCCAGCAGCACCGGGACAGGGAGGGAAAAACTGTTTTTT. Protein product: CASSTGTGREKLFF.

The rearrangement links TRBV4-2 to TRBJ1-1, with 8 bases identical to TRBD1. V shed 2 bases, J shed 1 base, and the junction held 6 bases outside the gene matches. This CDR3 contains 16 residues. The germline V gene encodes CDR1 LGHNA and CDR2 YNFKEQ. CDR3 amino acids: CASSQNHGQGNTEAFF. CDR3 DNA: TGTGCCAGCAGCCAAAACCACGGACAGGGGAACACTGAAGCTTTCTTT.

This chain connects TRBV7-8 to TRBJ1-2; 7 bases are a match to TRBD1. The CDR3 length is 15 residues. The V and J ends lost 4 bases and 8 bases, in that order; junction bases with no gene match: 13. Germline-derived CDR1 and CDR2 are SGHVS and FQNEAQ. CDR3 sequence: CASSSVGGRGLGYTF. The CDR3 DNA reads as TGTGCCAGCAGCTCAGTGGGGGGAAGGGGGCTCGGCTACACCTTC.

V usage is TRBV7-3 and J usage is TRBJ2-2; D is perhaps TRBD2 (5 bases). The CDR3 is 15 residues long. Trimming took 2 bases from V and 5 from J, leaving 12 bases between them. CDR1 SGHTA and CDR2 FQGTGA come from the germline V gene. This chain's CDR3 is CASSLLGSGTGELFF. CDR3 nucleotides: TGTGCCAGCAGCTTACTAGGGTCGGGAACCGGGGAGCTGTTTTTT.

The rearrangement links TRBV9 to TRBJ2-1, with TRBD1 matching over 9 bases. Germline trimming cut 4 bases from V and 6 bases from J; bases unmatched to any gene: 11. The germline CDR1 and CDR2 sequences are SGDLS and YYNGEE. The CDR3 is made up of 16 amino acids. The CDR3 bases are TGTGCCAGCAGCCGACCTGGACAGGGGCCCTTCAATGAGCAGTTCTTC. This encodes CASSRPGQGPFNEQFF.